The 15 T cell receptor beta chains below all came from one sample that was sequenced in a study of blood T cell repertoires in COVID-19. Using immunoSEQ multiplex PCR, the repertoire was profiled, and TCRdb retains in-frame clones only, with some absent. This repertoire shows 220,000 or so clones, about four fifths found once; its top ten account for 3.6%. The material sequenced was peripheral blood. These TCRs come from a woman of 80 years or more with acute or convalescent COVID-19.

This chain joins TRBV19 and TRBJ2-2, with 9 bases identical to TRBD2. Germline loops: CDR1 LNHDA, CDR2 SQIVND (reference sequence). The CDR3 runs to 15 residues. J lost 3 bases, V lost 3 bases, and 2 bases had no gene match. The CDR3 nucleotides are TGTGCCAGTAGTATGGCGGGGGGGGACACCGGGGAGCTGTTTTTT. This codes for CASSMAGGDTGELFF.

The chain is built from TRBV28 and TRBJ1-1; perhaps TRBD1 as D (5 bases). CDR3 length: 14 residues. V lost 3 bases and J lost 1, with 9 bases in between. CDR1 and CDR2 (germline): MDHEN, SYDVKM. In nucleotides, the CDR3 is TGTGCCAGCAGTTTTGGGGCAGCGAACACTGAAGCTTTCTTT. It yields the protein CASSFGAANTEAFF.

This clone came up once. The J gene is TRBJ1-2, the V gene TRBV9; 10 bases are a match to TRBD1. The CDR3 totals 14 residues. Looked up from germline, CDR1 is SGDLS and CDR2 is YYNGEE. V was pared by 0 bases and J by 8 bases, with 4 bases of the junction left unmatched. The CDR3 sequence is CASSVARTGGGYTF. CDR3 in DNA: TGTGCCAGCAGCGTAGCCCGGACAGGGGGAGGCTACACCTTC.

The chain carries TRBV19 and TRBJ2-2, with 13 bases lining up with TRBD2. There are 16 residues in the CDR3. In germline, CDR1 is LNHDA, CDR2 SQIVND (reference sequence). With V trimmed by 6 bases and J by 5 bases, 6 bases remained unmatched. The CDR3 spells CASRPGLAGVTGELFF. The CDR3 DNA is TGTGCCAGTAGACCCGGACTAGCGGGGGTGACCGGGGAGCTGTTTTTT.

A few counts support this clone. The CDR3 DNA follows: TGTGCCAGCAGCCAGGCCCAATCGGGTCAAGAGAAGACCCAGTACTTC. Protein sequence: CASSQAQSGQEKTQYF. The V call is TRBV14, the J call TRBJ2-5, with D uncertain. Germline assignment: CDR1 SGHDN and CDR2 FVKESK. The germline V and J ends were trimmed by 3 bases and 6 bases, with 20 bases remaining between them. CDR3 length: 16 amino acids.

This CDR3 is CASSPWTETTGYGYTF. CDR3 bases: TGTGCCAGCTCACCATGGACCGAGACGACAGGGTATGGCTACACCTTC. V usage is TRBV18 and J usage is TRBJ1-2, with 7 bases fitting TRBD1. The germline CDR1 and CDR2 sequences are KGHSH and LQKENI. This CDR3 is built from 16 residues. The V gene end was trimmed by 2 bases and the J gene end by 5 bases; junction bases not matched to a gene: 11.

The genes are TRBV9 and TRBJ1-3, with D maybe TRBD1 (5 bases). CDR1 is SGDLS and CDR2 is YYNGEE in the germline V gene. There are 16 residues in the CDR3. Trimming took off 0 bases at V and 1 base at J, with 11 bases between the two ends. The CDR3 bases are TGTGCCAGCAGCGTAGCCTCAGGGCGATCTGGAAACACCATATATTTT. This gives the protein CASSVASGRSGNTIYF.

The chain carries TRBV3-1 (or the pseudogene TRBV3-2) and TRBJ2-7; TRBD2 aligns across 12 bases. V dropped 1 base and J dropped 2; count of bases not matched to a gene: 0. Per the germline V gene, CDR1 is LGHDT and CDR2 is YNNKEL (reference sequence). The CDR3 length is 15 residues. The CDR3 sequence: CASSQGTSGTYEQYF. The CDR3 region has the DNA TGTGCCAGCAGCCAAGGGACTAGCGGGACCTACGAGCAGTACTTC.

The chain couples TRBV10-3 to TRBJ1-5, with a weak D call TRBD1 (5 bases). Germline V gives CDR1 ENHRY, CDR2 SYGVKD. V was shortened by 10 bases and J by 2 bases, with 12 bases between the two germline ends. This CDR3 is built from 13 residues. Written as DNA, the CDR3 is TGTGCCACAAGGACAAGCGGCAATCAGCCCCAGCATTTT. Translation: CATRTSGNQPQHF.

The chain is built from TRBV28 and TRBJ2-2; TRBD1 agrees at 12 bases. Per the germline V gene, CDR1 is MDHEN and CDR2 is SYDVKM. The CDR3 runs to 16 residues. Trimming cost V 5 bases and J 7 bases; bases outside gene matches: 8. This CDR3 is CASSLGTGGMDGELFF. The CDR3 DNA follows: TGTGCCAGCAGTCTGGGGACAGGGGGCATGGACGGGGAGCTGTTTTTT.

The V gene is TRBV7-9, the J gene TRBJ2-2; D unresolved. CDR1 SEHNR and CDR2 FQNEAQ come from the germline V gene (reference sequence). V lost 3 bases to trimming and J lost 2 bases, with 7 bases between them. CDR3 length: 14 amino acids. In DNA, the CDR3 is TGTGCCAGCAGCTTCAACAGAAACACCGGGGAGCTGTTTTTT. As protein: CASSFNRNTGELFF.

The chain employs TRBV19 and TRBJ1-1; 8 bases agree with TRBD1. This CDR3 has 14 amino acids. Unmatched junction bases numbered 0, after V lost 2 bases and J lost 1 base. Germline CDR1 and CDR2: LNHDA and SQIVND (reference sequence). The CDR3 region has the DNA TGTGCCAGTAGTATAACAGGGGGGAACACTGAAGCTTTCTTT. Amino acid sequence: CASSITGGNTEAFF.

V usage is TRBV10-3 and J usage is TRBJ2-3; 8 nucleotides match TRBD1. V was pared by 9 bases and J by 2 bases, with 4 bases of the junction left unmatched. Per the germline V gene, CDR1 is ENHRY and CDR2 is SYGVKD. This CDR3 region has 13 residues. CDR3: CAMQGAITDTQYF. The CDR3 region has the DNA TGTGCCATGCAGGGGGCAATCACAGATACGCAGTATTTT.

This chain connects TRBV5-4 to TRBJ2-7, with D possibly being TRBD2 (5 bases). This CDR3 is built from 15 residues. Deletions cut 0 bases from V and 6 bases from J, with 16 bases between. Germline V gene lookup returns CDR1 SGHNT and CDR2 YYREEE (reference sequence). This CDR3 reads CASSLGGPGVGEQYF. For the CDR3, the DNA is TGTGCCAGCAGCTTGGGGGGTCCCGGGGTGGGCGAGCAGTACTTC.

This chain connects TRBV11-2 to TRBJ2-7; 8 positions agree with TRBD1. Trimming at V came to 5 bases and at J to 9 bases, leaving 6 bases not matched to a gene. The CDR3 consists of 12 residues. Germline lookup yields CDR1 SGHAT and CDR2 FQNNGV. In DNA form, the CDR3 reads TGTGCCAGCAGCCCGGACAGGGTCGGGCAGTACTTC. Translation gives CASSPDRVGQYF.